This T cell receptor beta chain comes out of a study of cytomegalovirus exposure and HLA in healthy donors. Study outcomes and limitations: The Asian-associated ancestry cluster reportedly had fewer N-insertions than the approximately 630-donor mean in a later analysis.

PCR amplification relied on 60 Vbeta primers (plus 13 Jbeta primers). Only in-frame clones appear in the TCRdb table, and some are missing; sequencing was by immunoSEQ multiplex PCR. The repertoire holds under 150,000 clones, with around 76% as singletons. The germline V gene encodes CDR1 LGHNA and CDR2 YSLEER. The CDR3 length is 16 residues. The V gene end was trimmed by 3 bases and the J gene end by 5 bases; junction bases not matched to a gene: 5. As concerns this clone: As yet, its antigen is unknown.

The donors, nominally healthy at sampling, likely had unrecorded immune exposures. The sample comprised PBMCs. The sequence was collected from a woman aged 45-65 years in good health and CMV-seronegative. The gene calls are TRBV4-3 and TRBJ2-5; 14 positions match TRBD2. This chain's CDR3 is CASSHGLAGGRETQYF. The DNA of the CDR3 is TGCGCCAGCAGCCATGGACTAGCGGGAGGTCGGGAGACCCAGTACTTC.